These 17 T cell receptor beta chains were all obtained from the same sample, sequenced in a study of CD8 T cells in ankylosing spondylitis. MiXCR, run by TCRdb on the 5' RACE reads, gives a single entry per CDR3 protein. The sample consists of hundreds of thousands of distinct CDR3 sequences, approximately 8.4% of them appearing once. The sequenced sample was blood, either unsorted or a sorted T cell fraction (not recorded which). The receptors were sampled from a female donor with ankylosing spondylitis or in good health (not recorded which).

In its sample, this clonotype was seen a few times. CDR3 sequence (DNA): TGCGCCAGCAGCTTGGTCGAGGGGGCGCGTTACAATGAGCAGTTCTTC. It translates to CASSLVEGARYNEQFF. This rearrangement joins TRBV5-1 to TRBJ2-1, with TRBD1 matching over 7 bases. The germline CDR1 and CDR2 sequences are SGHRS and YFSETQ. There are 16 residues in the CDR3. J lost 4 bases, V lost 0 bases, and 7 bases had no gene match.

This clonotype was observed many times. V is TRBV15 and J is TRBJ2-2; D is perhaps TRBD1 (5 bases). V was shortened by 5 bases and J by 5 bases, with 9 bases between the two germline ends. CDR1 is LNHNV, CDR2 YYDKDF, per germline (reference sequence). This CDR3 is built from 13 residues. The DNA of the CDR3 is TGTGCCACCAGCGCACACAGGACCGGGGAGCTGTTTTTT. Residues: CATSAHRTGELFF.

This clonotype was picked up many times. The rearrangement uses TRBV12-3 or TRBV12-4 and TRBJ1-1; D is uncertain. V was shortened by 5 bases and J by 10 bases, with 14 bases between the two germline ends. This CDR3 region has 12 residues. CDR3: CASSREPVGAFF. The CDR3 DNA reads TGTGCCAGCAGTCGAGAACCGGTGGGAGCTTTCTTT.

This clonotype was detected ten times or more. The chain employs TRBV5-1 and TRBJ1-2, with unresolved D. The V and J ends lost 1 base and 3 bases respectively, with 7 bases between them. Germline-derived CDR1 and CDR2 are SGHRS and YFSETQ. The CDR3 has 13 residues. In DNA, the CDR3 is TGCGCCAGCAGCTTGATGGACTACTATGGCTACACCTTC. Translation gives CASSLMDYYGYTF.

On this clonotype itself: A much larger clone lies one base from this, so it may be a read error. The chain employs TRBV7-2 and TRBJ2-5, with D unclear. This CDR3 is 15 amino acids long. Germline lookup yields CDR1 SGHTA and CDR2 FQGNSA. For the CDR3, the DNA is TGTGTCAGCAGCTTATTCGGCCTCTCCCAAGAGACCCAGTACTTC. Residues: CVSSLFGLSQETQYF.

This clonotype was found many times. The genes are TRBV20-1 and TRBJ2-1; TRBD1 aligns across 12 bases. CDR1 and CDR2 from the germline V gene are DFQATT and SNEGSKA (reference sequence). With V trimmed by 3 bases and J by 7 bases, 10 bases remained unmatched. There are 16 residues in the CDR3. The CDR3 coding sequence is TGCAGTGCTAGCAGTGGGACAGGGGGCGCACGTAATGAGCAGTTCTTC. It codes for CSASSGTGGARNEQFF.

This clonotype was seen ten or more times. This sequence joins TRBV7-2 and TRBJ1-2, with no clear D. The CDR3 sequence is 12 residues long. Deletions cut 5 bases from V and 6 bases from J, with 10 bases between. Germline V gives CDR1 SGHTA, CDR2 FQGNSA. CDR3 DNA: TGTGCCAGCAGCCGCGCCGGACATGGCTACACCTTC. It yields the protein CASSRAGHGYTF. The full variable domain, completed using reference TRBV7-2 and TRBJ1-2, is GAGVSQSPSNKVTEKGKDVELRCDPISGHTALYWYRQSLGQGLEFLIYFQGNSAPDKSGLPSDRFSAERTGGSVSTLTIQRTQQEDSAVYLCASSRAGHGYTFGSGTRLTVV.

This clonotype was detected ten times or more. This chain joins TRBV29-1 and TRBJ2-5, with D unresolved. CDR3 length equals 13 residues. Trimming pared 0 bases from V and 3 bases from J, leaving 8 bases between. Germline V CDR1 and CDR2: SQVTM, ANQGSEA. The CDR3 DNA reads as TGCAGCGTTGAAGACCCCGCGGAAGAGACCCAGTACTTC. This translates into CSVEDPAEETQYF.

In its sample, this clonotype was seen many times. The chain uses TRBV7-6 and TRBJ2-1, with 9 bases lining up with TRBD2. Per the germline V gene, CDR1 is SGHVS and CDR2 is FNYEAQ. V shed 3 bases and J 6 bases; nucleotides not matched to a gene: 3. This CDR3 is built from 14 residues. CDR3: CASSLRREGNEQFF. DNA of the CDR3: TGTGCCAGCAGCTTGCGGCGGGAGGGCAATGAGCAGTTCTTC.

The CDR3, as DNA: TGTGCCAGCAGCGATGGACCGACCAATTACGAGCAGTACTTC. This encodes CASSDGPTNYEQYF. V usage is TRBV9 and J usage is TRBJ2-7; D not certain. Trimming took off 3 bases at V and 4 bases at J, with 14 bases between the two ends. This CDR3 contains 14 residues. CDR1 and CDR2 (germline): SGDLS, YYNGEE.

As for this clonotype: Possible read error: a much larger clone is one base away. The chain recombines TRBV29-1 with TRBJ1-2; TRBD1 matches 7 bases. J lost 10 bases, V lost 2 bases, and 13 bases had no gene match. Germline-derived CDR1 and CDR2 are SQVTM and ANQGSEA. This CDR3 contains 14 residues. The CDR3 loop is CSVEPATGRQIYTF. DNA for the CDR3: TGCAGCGTTGAACCCGCGACAGGGCGACAAATCTACACCTTC. The full variable domain, its missing parts supplied by reference TRBV29-1 and TRBJ1-2, is SAVISQKPSRDICQRGTSLTIQCQVDSQVTMMFWYRQQPGQSLTLIATANQGSEATYESGFVIDKFPISRPNLTFSTLTVSNMSPEDSSIYLCSVEPATGRQIYTFGSGTRLTVV.

The chain employs TRBV7-6 and TRBJ2-1; D is possibly TRBD2 (6 bases). CDR1 is SGHVS, CDR2 FNYEAQ, per germline. Trimming took off 5 bases at V and 6 bases at J, with 20 bases between the two ends. The CDR3 consists of 16 residues. This CDR3 reads CASSPWDWRSGNEQFF. The CDR3 coding sequence is TGTGCCAGCAGCCCTTGGGACTGGAGATCCGGCAATGAGCAGTTCTTC.

The sample holds many counts of this clonotype. CDR3 region: CSARVGTGAGELFF. The CDR3 DNA is TGCAGTGCTAGGGTCGGGACAGGGGCCGGGGAGCTGTTTTTT. J is TRBJ2-2 and V is TRBV20-1; 10 nucleotides line up with TRBD1. CDR1 is DFQATT, CDR2 SNEGSKA, per germline (reference sequence). This CDR3 has 14 residues. With V trimmed by 3 bases and J by 6 bases, 4 bases remained unmatched.

The V and J genes are TRBV7-2 and TRBJ2-3, with 7 bases that match TRBD1. CDR3 length: 14 amino acids. Germline CDR1 is SGHTA and CDR2 is FQGNSA. Unmatched junction bases numbered 5, after V lost 4 bases and J lost 4 bases. This chain's CDR3 is CASSSRTGPDTQYF. CDR3 sequence (DNA): TGTGCCAGCAGCTCTCGGACAGGCCCAGATACGCAGTATTTT.

This clonotype occurred many times. The rearrangement uses TRBV10-3 and TRBJ2-7; D is undetermined. Germline V gene lookup returns CDR1 ENHRY and CDR2 SYGVKD. The CDR3 is 11 residues long. The V end was cut by 3 bases, the J end by 5 bases, with 5 bases between. Here the CDR3 DNA reads TGTGCCATCAGTGAAGTGGACGAGCAGTACTTC. Protein sequence: CAISEVDEQYF.

As for this clonotype: This sequence may be a read error, since a much larger clone differs from it by one base. J is TRBJ2-2 and V is TRBV7-8; the D gene is possibly TRBD2 (5 bases). The CDR3 loop spans 13 amino acids. The germline gives CDR1 SGHVS, CDR2 FQNEAQ. The CDR3 is CASSRERPGEPFF. The CDR3 coding sequence is TGTGCCAGCAGCAGGGAAAGGCCCGGGGAGCCGTTTTTT.

This clonotype was detected many times. The chain joins TRBV7-8 to TRBJ2-5; D gene uncertain. The CDR3 spans 17 residues. The germline CDR1 and CDR2 sequences are SGHVS and FQNEAQ. The ends were cut back, 5 bases at V and 0 bases at J, with 19 bases in the middle. CDR3 protein: CASSPPSYDRYQETQYF. CDR3 nucleotide sequence: TGTGCCAGCAGCCCCCCCTCGTACGATCGGTACCAAGAGACCCAGTACTTC.